The 30 T cell receptor beta chains in this list originate from one sample, sequenced in a study of CD8+CD57+ T cells in acquired aplastic anemia. Genomic DNA, the template, was used for profiling of the TCR beta VDJ and CDR3. TCRdb itself ran the reads through MiXCR, one entry per CDR3 protein. The data contain 150,000 to 200,000 distinct CDR3 sequences, 40% to 60% of them singletons. Patients selected for sequencing had displayed CD8+CD57+ cell expansion by flow cytometry. The sequenced sample was sorted CD4+, CD8+, or CD8+CD57+ T cells (not recorded which) from PBMCs. The receptors derive from a human donor with aplastic anemia.

The chain couples TRBV29-1 to TRBJ2-2; a weak D match, TRBD2 (5 bases). Trimming shortened V by 6 bases and J by 7 bases, and 12 bases separated the two germline ends. This CDR3 region has 12 residues. Germline V lookup: CDR1 SQVTM, CDR2 ANQGSEA. CDR3 coding DNA: TGCAGCGTCGCCGCGGGTATCGGGGAGCTGTTTTTT. It codes for CSVAAGIGELFF.

This clonotype was recorded once. This may stem from a read error, because a much larger clone lies one nucleotide away. The V gene is TRBV5-4, the J gene TRBJ2-5, with D perhaps TRBD2 (6 bases). Looked up from germline, CDR1 is SGHNT and CDR2 is YYREEE (reference sequence). The germline V and J ends were trimmed by 2 bases and 5 bases, with 10 bases remaining between them. The CDR3 length is 13 residues. The DNA for the CDR3 is TGTGCCAGCAGCTTATGGGCGGGGGAGACCCAGTACTTC. This translates into CASSLWAGETQYF.

The chain carries TRBV12-3 or TRBV12-4 and TRBJ2-2, with D unresolved. There are 12 residues in the CDR3. V lost 6 bases and J lost 6, with 8 bases in between. CDR3 nucleotide sequence: TGTGCCAGCAGACCGCCATCCGGGGAGCTGTTTTTT. Its translation: CASRPPSGELFF.

The sample holds many counts of this clonotype. The rearrangement joins TRBV24-1 to TRBJ2-7, with D maybe TRBD1 (9 bases). CDR1 KGHDR and CDR2 SFDVKD come from the germline V gene. The CDR3 has 15 residues. V gave up 2 bases and J gave up 7 bases, with 17 bases separating them. The CDR3 bases are TGTGCCACCAGTGATTCCGGGACAGGGACTAGGGAGCAGTACTTC. It encodes CATSDSGTGTREQYF.

The V gene is TRBV24-1, the J gene TRBJ1-5, with TRBD1 matching over 9 bases. The CDR3 contains 16 residues. V lost 3 bases, J lost 4 bases, and 6 bases stayed unmatched. The germline CDR1 and CDR2 sequences are KGHDR and SFDVKD. The CDR3 DNA is TGTGCCACCAGTGATCCCACTGACAGGGGGAATCAGCCCCAGCATTTT. Translating gives CATSDPTDRGNQPQHF.

As for this clonotype: One junction end does not reproduce the germline sequence, and a read error may be involved. The V and J genes are TRBV24-1 and TRBJ1-2; 9 bases fit TRBD1. The CDR3 runs 18 residues. The germline CDR1 and CDR2 sequences are KGHDR and SFDVKD. The CDR3 sequence is CATSNSGTGNTANYGYTF. The CDR3 coding sequence is TGTGCCACCAGTAACTCCGGGACAGGGAACACAGCTAACTATGGCTACACCTTT.

This clonotype has at least ten counts. The V and J genes are TRBV19 and TRBJ1-2, with D possibly being TRBD1 (5 bases). Trimming took 8 bases from V and 4 from J, leaving 11 bases between them. The CDR3 is made up of 12 amino acids. Germline values: CDR1 LNHDA, CDR2 SQIVND (reference sequence). The CDR3 protein is CASRTGFYGYTF. The CDR3 coding sequence is TGTGCCAGTCGCACAGGCTTCTATGGCTACACCTTC.

This clonotype was detected ten times or more. The CDR3 DNA is TGCGCCAGCAGCCCCCGTGGCGTTGGCTACGAGCAGTACTTC. Translating it yields CASSPRGVGYEQYF. The V call is TRBV10-1, the J call TRBJ2-7; D is ambiguous. CDR1 WNHNN and CDR2 SYGVQD come from the germline V gene (reference sequence). This CDR3 is 14 amino acids long. Trimming left V 6 bases short and J 3 bases short, with 15 bases between.

At least ten counts were recorded for this clonotype. The V and J genes are TRBV19 and TRBJ2-3, with a tentative D call TRBD1 (5 bases). Germline assignment: CDR1 LNHDA and CDR2 SQIVND (reference sequence). The V end was cut by 8 bases, the J end by 6 bases, with 24 bases between. This CDR3 contains 16 residues. The CDR3 is CASSSPQGSVVDTQYF. DNA for the CDR3: TGTGCCAGTTCGTCTCCCCAGGGAAGTGTGGTGGATACGCAGTATTTT.

This chain links TRBV11-2 with TRBJ2-7, with D tentatively TRBD2 (7 bases). The CDR3 contains 19 residues. The V and J ends lost 1 base and 6 bases respectively, with 28 bases between them. CDR1 and CDR2 from the germline V gene are SGHAT and FQNNGV. The CDR3 spells CASSLGGGGSWSEAGEQYF. As DNA, the CDR3 is TGTGCCAGCAGCTTAGGTGGCGGGGGCTCTTGGAGTGAAGCGGGCGAGCAGTACTTC.

There are many counts of this clonotype. This chain links TRBV20-1 with TRBJ1-2; 9 bases fit TRBD1. The CDR3 loop spans 13 amino acids. Trimming took 2 bases from V and 8 from J; bases not matched to a gene: 6. The germline CDR1 and CDR2 sequences are DFQATT and SNEGSKA (reference sequence). The CDR3 DNA reads TGCAGTGCTAGAAGTACAGGGGGCGGGGGCTACACCTTC. Protein sequence: CSARSTGGGGYTF.

The rearrangement joins TRBV15 to TRBJ2-2; D is unclear. Germline CDR1 reads LNHNV; CDR2 reads YYDKDF (reference sequence). V was shortened by 7 bases and J by 0 bases, with 9 bases between the two germline ends. This CDR3 is built from 14 residues. The CDR3 region has the DNA TGTGCCACCATCGAACCCGCGAACACCGGGGAGCTGTTTTTT. Translation: CATIEPANTGELFF.

This clonotype has only one observation. The V gene is TRBV5-1, the J gene TRBJ1-2; unclear D gene. Germline V CDR1 and CDR2: SGHRS, YFSETQ. This CDR3 region has 14 residues. V shed 0 bases and J shed 4 bases, with 10 bases lying between them. CDR3 in DNA: TGCGCCAGCAGCTTGGGGGGTGGCTTCTATGGCTACACCTTC. Protein product: CASSLGGGFYGYTF.

This clonotype appeared many times. The chain has TRBV13 and TRBJ1-6; TRBD1 aligns across 8 bases. Germline V gives CDR1 PRHDT, CDR2 FYEKMQ (reference sequence). J lost 16 bases, V lost 3 bases, and 2 bases had no gene match. The CDR3 is 11 residues long. CDR3 DNA: TGTGCCAGCAGCTTCGGACAGGGACTCCACTTT. It specifies CASSFGQGLHF.

A remark on this clonotype: A read error is possible here, since a much larger clone lies one base away. V usage is TRBV6-5 and J usage is TRBJ1-1; D not certain. Trimming stripped 2 bases from V and 8 bases from J, with 12 bases between. Germline assignment: CDR1 MNHEY and CDR2 SVGAGI. This CDR3 has 13 amino acids. CDR3 in DNA: TGTGCCAGCAGTTACCCTCCCGTCCAGGAAGCTTTCTTT. Protein product: CASSYPPVQEAFF.

Ten or more counts support this clonotype. V and J are TRBV20-1 and TRBJ2-1; D call uncertain. The CDR3 contains 14 residues. Germline CDR1 reads DFQATT; CDR2 reads SNEGSKA (reference sequence). The V end was cut by 6 bases, the J end by 9 bases, with 21 bases between. This chain's CDR3 is CSASLKYSSSEQFF. In DNA, the CDR3 is TGCAGTGCCAGCCTCAAATATAGTAGCAGTGAGCAGTTCTTC.

This sequence joins TRBV20-1 and TRBJ2-7; 7 positions match TRBD1. The CDR3 extends over 13 amino acids. CDR1 is DFQATT, CDR2 SNEGSKA, per germline (reference sequence). CDR3: CGARGDRDYEQYV. The CDR3 DNA reads as TGCGGTGCTAGGGGTGACAGGGATTACGAGCAGTACGTC.

This clonotype showed up many times. The chain combines TRBV6-1 with TRBJ1-1; D possibly corresponds to TRBD1 (5 bases). Germline V gene data show CDR1 as MNHNS and CDR2 as SASEGT. Trimming removed 3 bases from V and 1 base from J, with 9 bases in between. This CDR3 spans 14 amino acids. In DNA, the CDR3 is TGTGCCAGCAGTGACCCAGGGAGGAACACTGAAGCTTTCTTT. Residues: CASSDPGRNTEAFF.

The rearrangement links TRBV24-1 to TRBJ1-5; D is perhaps TRBD1 (5 bases). V gave up 9 bases and J gave up 1 base, with 9 bases separating them. There are 13 residues in the CDR3. Germline V gene lookup returns CDR1 KGHDR and CDR2 SFDVKD. CDR3 nucleotides: TGTGCCACCCAGAGGGACAGCAATCAGCCCCAGCATTTT. Translating gives CATQRDSNQPQHF.

Only a few counts were recorded for this clonotype. The rearrangement links TRBV6-1 to TRBJ2-5, with D possibly matching TRBD1 (7 bases). The V gene lost 4 bases and the J gene lost 2 bases, with 8 bases spanning the gap. This CDR3 has 13 amino acids. CDR1 is MNHNS and CDR2 is SASEGT in the germline V gene. CDR3 DNA sequence: TGTGCCAGCAGTGCAGGGGGGCAAGAGACCCAGTACTTC. It encodes CASSAGGQETQYF.

This clonotype was observed at least ten times. The chain employs TRBV5-4 and TRBJ2-7, with a tentative D call TRBD2 (5 bases). V dropped 0 bases and J dropped 0 bases, with 19 bases sitting between them. Per the germline V gene, CDR1 is SGHNT and CDR2 is YYREEE (reference sequence). The CDR3 is 18 residues long. Written as DNA, the CDR3 is TGTGCCAGCAGCTTGGTTGGTGGGTTACAAGGGAGCTCCTACGAGCAGTACTTC. This sequence encodes CASSLVGGLQGSSYEQYF. The full variable domain, in which reference TRBV5-4 and TRBJ2-7 provide the parts outside the CDR3, is ETGVTQSPTHLIKTRGQQVTLRCSSQSGHNTVSWYQQALGQGPQFIFQYYREEENGRGNFPPRFSGLQFPNYSSELNVNALELDDSALYLCASSLVGGLQGSSYEQYFGPGTRLTVT.

The genes are TRBV27 and TRBJ1-2; D perhaps matches TRBD1 (6 bases). The CDR3 has 13 amino acids. The germline CDR1 and CDR2 sequences are MNHEY and SMNVEV (reference sequence). V shed 6 bases and J shed 7 bases, with 15 bases lying between them. The CDR3 DNA reads TGTGCCAGCAGACTTACAGGGTGGAGTGGCTACACCTTC. It yields the protein CASRLTGWSGYTF.

In its sample, this clonotype was seen a few times. The chain links TRBV10-3 to TRBJ1-2, with D perhaps TRBD1 (5 bases). V lost 10 bases and J 4 bases, leaving 19 bases between the germline ends. The germline gives CDR1 ENHRY, CDR2 SYGVKD. This CDR3 comprises 14 residues. The CDR3 loop is CATRDGKRGYGYTF. In DNA, the CDR3 is TGTGCCACCAGGGACGGAAAACGTGGCTATGGCTACACCTTC.

The V and J genes are TRBV10-3 and TRBJ1-1; tentative D call: TRBD1 (6 bases). Germline values: CDR1 ENHRY, CDR2 SYGVKD. V was shortened by 6 bases and J by 1 base, with 12 bases between the two germline ends. The CDR3 extends over 14 amino acids. The CDR3 spells CAISLTGTNTEAFF. The CDR3 nucleotides are TGTGCCATCAGCCTTACAGGGACGAACACTGAAGCTTTCTTT.

This clonotype was recorded many times. The chain is built from TRBV6-6 and TRBJ2-5; a possible D gene is TRBD1 (5 bases). From germline, CDR1 is MNHNY and CDR2 SVGAGI (reference sequence). The V gene lost 6 bases and the J gene lost 4 bases, with 12 bases spanning the gap. The CDR3 has 13 residues. The CDR3 loop reads CASSFDSRETQYF. The CDR3 coding sequence is TGTGCCAGCAGCTTCGACAGTCGAGAGACCCAGTACTTC.

This clonotype was detected a few times. This sequence joins TRBV6-2 or TRBV6-3 and TRBJ2-1, with 9 bases lining up with TRBD2. V gave up 0 bases and J gave up 2 bases; unmatched junction bases: 8. Germline V gene lookup returns CDR1 MNHEY and CDR2 SVGEGT. The CDR3 length is 18 residues. DNA for the CDR3: TGTGCCAGCAGTTACTCTCCCCTAGCGGGATTTGCCTACAATGAGCAGTTCTTC. Amino acids: CASSYSPLAGFAYNEQFF.

This sequence joins TRBV25-1 and TRBJ2-5; D gene uncertain. Germline V CDR1 and CDR2: MGHDK, SYGVNS. V was trimmed by 5 bases and J by 5 bases, leaving 18 bases between them. The CDR3 is 15 residues long. CDR3 nucleotides: TGTGCCAGCAGTCCTCCGCGTACAGTGGGTGAGACCCAGTACTTC. Amino acid sequence: CASSPPRTVGETQYF.

This sequence joins TRBV24-1 and TRBJ1-1; D perhaps matches TRBD1 (5 bases). Germline V gene data show CDR1 as KGHDR and CDR2 as SFDVKD. This CDR3 comprises 14 residues. Trimming removed 5 bases at V and 0 bases at J, with 9 bases between. The DNA of the CDR3 is TGTGCCACCAGTGCATCGGGGGTGAACACTGAAGCTTTCTTT. Residues: CATSASGVNTEAFF.

This clonotype has ten or more counts. J is TRBJ2-7 and V is TRBV7-6, with 9 bases lining up with TRBD1. This CDR3 spans 16 amino acids. V was clipped by 5 bases and J by 0 bases; unmatched bases: 8. In germline, CDR1 is SGHVS, CDR2 FNYEAQ. The CDR3 here is CASSGPGQGPSYEQYF. CDR3 bases: TGTGCCAGCAGCGGCCCGGGACAGGGCCCCTCCTACGAGCAGTACTTC.

Worth noting for this clonotype: One end of the junction varies from germline; a read error may be responsible. The genes are TRBV19 and TRBJ1-2, with D unresolved. Germline lookup yields CDR1 LNHDA and CDR2 SQIVND (reference sequence). The CDR3 extends over 14 amino acids. The CDR3 nucleotides read TGTGCCAGTAGTATAGGGCTGGCGGACTATGGTTACACCTTC. Residues: CASSIGLADYGYTF. The full variable domain, completed using reference TRBV19 and TRBJ1-2, is DGGITQSPKYLFRKEGQNVTLSCEQNLNHDAMYWYRQDPGQGLRLIYYSQIVNDFQKGDIAEGYSVSREKKESFPLTVTSAQKNPTAFYLCASSIGLADYGYTFGSGTRLTVV.